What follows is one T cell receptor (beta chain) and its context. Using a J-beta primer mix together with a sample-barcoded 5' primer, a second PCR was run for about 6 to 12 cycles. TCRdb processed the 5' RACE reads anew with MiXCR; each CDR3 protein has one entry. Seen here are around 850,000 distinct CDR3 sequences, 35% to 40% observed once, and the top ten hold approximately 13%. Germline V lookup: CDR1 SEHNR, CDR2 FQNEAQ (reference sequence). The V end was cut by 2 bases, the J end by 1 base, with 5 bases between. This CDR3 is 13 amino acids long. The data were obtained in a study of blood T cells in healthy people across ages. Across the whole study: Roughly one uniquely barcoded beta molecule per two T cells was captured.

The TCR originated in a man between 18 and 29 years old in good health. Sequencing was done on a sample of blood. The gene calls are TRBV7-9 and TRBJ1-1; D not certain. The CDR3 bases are TGTGCCAGCAGCTTACCCGAGAACACTGAAGCTTTCTTT. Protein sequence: CASSLPENTEAFF.